The 5 T cell receptor beta chains below all came from one sample that was sequenced in a study of precursors of human CD4 cytotoxic T cells. Bulk UMI-based sequencing covered sorted CD4+ central memory, effector memory, IL-7R-high and IL-7R-negative TEMRA subsets. From the reads, TCRdb called clonotypes with MiXCR, one entry per CDR3 protein. The data contain approximately 260 distinct CDR3 sequences, roughly 17% of them singletons. The material sequenced was memory CD4+ T cells from blood (PBMCs). The receptors here all came from a human donor in good health.

Within the sample, this clonotype is large (0.1 to 1%). This chain uses TRBV5-6 with TRBJ1-3, with D unclear. CDR1 is SGHDT, CDR2 YYEEEE, per germline. This CDR3 region has 16 residues. Trimming stripped 3 bases from V and 0 bases from J, with 13 bases between. Here the CDR3 DNA reads TGTGCCAGCAGCTCTGACTGGTACCCCTCTGGAAACACCATATATTTT. As protein: CASSSDWYPSGNTIYF. The full variable domain, rest sourced from reference TRBV5-6 and TRBJ1-3, is DAGVTQSPTHLIKTRGQQVTLRCSPKSGHDTVSWYQQALGQGPQFIFQYYEEEERQRGNFPDRFSGHQFPNYSSELNVNALLLGDSALYLCASSSDWYPSGNTIYFGEGSWLTVV.

This clonotype rates as large. The chain carries TRBV5-1 and TRBJ2-5; 9 nucleotides align to TRBD1. The CDR3 sequence is 14 residues long. The V segment lost 4 bases and the J segment 3 bases; nucleotides outside the gene matches: 4. The germline V gene has CDR1 SGHRS and CDR2 YFSETQ. DNA for the CDR3: TGCGCCAGCAGCCCAGGGACAGGGAAAGAGACCCAGTACTTC. Protein: CASSPGTGKETQYF.

In its sample, this clonotype is large. This sequence joins TRBV5-1 and TRBJ1-5, with a tentative D call TRBD1 (5 bases). CDR3 length: 14 residues. Germline loops: CDR1 SGHRS, CDR2 YFSETQ. The V and J ends lost 4 bases and 7 bases respectively, with 15 bases between them. The CDR3 nucleotides read TGCGCCAGCAGCAGCGGGACGGCGGGACAGCCCCAGCATTTT. It codes for CASSSGTAGQPQHF.

This sequence joins TRBV11-2 and TRBJ2-5; D perhaps matches TRBD2 (6 bases). The J call may be wrong; the DNA end is better matched by TRBJ2-7. Germline assignment: CDR1 SGHAT and CDR2 FQNNGV. The CDR3 contains 15 residues. CDR3 sequence reads: CASSRSEGYTYEQYF. The CDR3, as DNA: TGTGCCAGCAGTCGTTCGGAGGGATATACCTACGAGCAGTACTTC.

Judged by abundance, this clonotype is large. The chain links TRBV6-5 to TRBJ1-2, with 7 nucleotides matching TRBD1. Germline V gene sequence: CDR1 MNHEY, CDR2 SVGAGI. Trimming at V came to 6 bases and at J to 5 bases, leaving 6 bases not matched to a gene. This CDR3 comprises 13 residues. The CDR3 protein is CASRPGQVYGYTF. CDR3 DNA sequence: TGTGCCAGCAGGCCCGGACAGGTTTATGGCTACACCTTC.